The 6 T cell receptor beta chains given below trace back to one sample, sequenced in a study of OX40 agonist ivuxolimab in advanced cancers. The repertoire was sequenced with immunoSEQ multiplex PCR; TCRdb's copy has only in-frame clones and lacks some. The table includes about 64,000 clones, about nine tenths detected once. Sequencing was performed on CD4+ or CD8+ T cells sorted from blood, taken in a trial of the OX40 agonist ivuxolimab. The receptors originated from an adult with an advanced solid tumor such as melanoma, head and neck, liver or kidney cancer.

This clone was seen a single time. The chain links TRBV27 to TRBJ1-3; D might be TRBD1 (6 bases). The germline V gene encodes CDR1 MNHEY and CDR2 SMNVEV (reference sequence). Trimming pared 7 bases from V and 0 bases from J, leaving 16 bases between. CDR3 length equals 16 residues. Written as DNA, the CDR3 is TGTGCCAGCACCGAAAGACACAGGGTCTCTGGAAACACCATATATTTT. Its protein is CASTERHRVSGNTIYF.

V and J are TRBV23-1 and TRBJ1-5; D is uncertain. TRBV23-1 is sorted into the ORF group, with uncertain function. This CDR3 contains 14 residues. Trimming shortened V by 0 bases and J by 7 bases, and 10 bases separated the two germline ends. DNA for the CDR3: TGCGCCAGCAGTCAATCGGAGGGCCCCCAGCCCCAGCATTTT. Translated: CASSQSEGPQPQHF.

The V call is TRBV11-2, the J call TRBJ1-5; D remains unclear. Per germline, CDR1 SGHAT and CDR2 FQNNGV. CDR3 length: 13 amino acids. V gave up 6 bases and J gave up 7 bases, with 13 bases separating them. The CDR3 reads CASSQTRDQPQHF. CDR3 coding DNA: TGTGCCAGCAGTCAGACACGTGACCAGCCCCAGCATTTT.

The sample holds one count of this clone. The rearrangement uses TRBV5-4 and TRBJ1-1; no definite D call. This CDR3 region has 13 residues. CDR1 and CDR2 from the germline V gene are SGHNT and YYREEE (reference sequence). V lost 2 bases and J lost 2, with 7 bases in between. The CDR3 sequence is CASSLQINTEAFF. In nucleotides, the CDR3 is TGTGCCAGCAGCTTACAGATAAACACTGAAGCTTTCTTT.

This clone was observed a single time. This rearrangement joins TRBV7-8 to TRBJ1-4; D may be TRBD1 (6 bases). This CDR3 has 15 residues. V lost 0 bases to trimming and J lost 2 bases, with 7 bases between them. Germline CDR1 reads SGHVS; CDR2 reads FQNEAQ. CDR3 amino acids: CASSLAGGTNEKLFF. Written as DNA, the CDR3 is TGTGCCAGCAGCTTAGCAGGGGGGACTAATGAAAAACTGTTTTTT.

This clone was counted a single time. The V call is TRBV6-5, the J call TRBJ2-7; 7 bases match TRBD1. The germline V gene encodes CDR1 MNHEY and CDR2 SVGAGI. The CDR3 runs 15 residues. The V and J ends lost 2 bases and 2 bases, in that order; junction bases with no gene match: 6. The CDR3 DNA follows: TGTGCCAGCAGTTACCATTCAGGGGGTACCTACGAGCAGTACTTC. It is translated as CASSYHSGGTYEQYF.